This T cell receptor (beta chain) was found in a study of OX40 agonist ivuxolimab in advanced cancers. Measured with immunoSEQ multiplex PCR; TCRdb has only the in-frame clones, and not every one. The sample yields tens of thousands of clones, approximately 79% seen once. Sampling times: baseline, cycle 4 day 1, cycle 7 day 1. Per germline, CDR1 LNHDA and CDR2 SQIVND (reference sequence). The V gene lost 2 bases and the J gene lost 4 bases, with 7 bases spanning the gap. The CDR3 length is 13 residues. This receptor was obtained from an adult with an advanced solid tumor such as melanoma, head and neck, liver or kidney cancer. The rearrangement joins TRBV19 to TRBJ2-3; either TRBD1 or TRBD2 may supply D (5 bases each). The material sequenced was CD4+ or CD8+ T cells sorted from blood, taken in a trial of the OX40 agonist ivuxolimab. The CDR3 sequence: CASSIQGADTQYF. The CDR3 nucleotides are TGTGCCAGTAGTATACAGGGAGCAGATACGCAGTATTTT.